These T cell receptor beta chains were read from a single sample in a study of T cells expressing NK-cell markers. No DNA is given; TCRdb re-called the 5' RACE reads and lists each CDR3 protein once. The sample includes 400,000 to 450,000 distinct CDR3 sequences. The specimen was blood T cells: a sorted CD56 or NKG2C T cell subset, CD4+ or CD8+ T cells, or bulk PBMC T cells (not recorded which). Receptor source: a woman aged 18 to 69 in good health. Both conserved end residues are part of each CDR3.

CDR3 length,J gene,V gene,CDR3 protein
16,TRBJ2-7,TRBV29-1,CSVAGGLLAGAGEQYF
13,TRBJ2-3,TRBV20-1,CSAIGLWIDTQYF
15,TRBJ2-2,TRBV20-1,CSAGGGTGRTGELFF
15,TRBJ2-1,TRBV4-2,CASSQDGEYYNEQFF
13,TRBJ2-7,TRBV7-9,CASSLKAAYEQYF
14,TRBJ1-1,TRBV5-6,CASSLDLMATEAFF
11,TRBJ2-7,TRBV20-1,CSARGRYEQYF
15,TRBJ2-2,TRBV19,CASNGGFRTTGELFF
17,TRBJ2-3,TRBV4-3,CASSQGIGGASRDTQYF
16,TRBJ2-1,TRBV20-1,CSARDGGLASYNEQFF
13,TRBJ2-7,TRBV6-2/TRBV6-3,CASMREDPYEQYF
13,TRBJ2-3,TRBV29-1,CSVRQLFSDTQYF
16,TRBJ2-3,TRBV9,CASSDSGTGVADTQYF